Below, one TCR beta chain is given with its context. Germline V gene data show CDR1 as LGHDT and CDR2 as YNNKEL (reference sequence). With 2 bases removed from V and 1 base from J, the gap between germline ends came to 11 bases. The CDR3 totals 15 residues. Followed longitudinally, the Seattle patients had been enrolled during active infection. The source of the sample is a study of blood T cell repertoires in COVID-19. Study-wide context: The analysed material was cDNA or gDNA that came from T cells, B-cell-depleted T cells, or PBMCs.

Per the original data handling: Quantification of nucleated cells was approximated via reference gene primer amplification. Using immunoSEQ multiplex PCR, the repertoire was profiled, and TCRdb retains in-frame clones only, with some absent. From that table come the V and J calls and clone size; the DNA was used to work out D and trimming. The sample comprises around 160,000 clones, around 89% of which are singletons, and around 15% rests with the top ten. Sequencing used peripheral blood. This sequence originates from a man aged 18 to 35 with COVID-19, enrolled during active disease. This sequence joins TRBV3-1 (or the pseudogene TRBV3-2) and TRBJ2-5; TRBD2 is a possible D gene (6 bases). Written as DNA, the CDR3 is TGTGCCAGCAGCCAACAGGCGGGACCCCAAGAGACCCAGTACTTC. Protein: CASSQQAGPQETQYF.